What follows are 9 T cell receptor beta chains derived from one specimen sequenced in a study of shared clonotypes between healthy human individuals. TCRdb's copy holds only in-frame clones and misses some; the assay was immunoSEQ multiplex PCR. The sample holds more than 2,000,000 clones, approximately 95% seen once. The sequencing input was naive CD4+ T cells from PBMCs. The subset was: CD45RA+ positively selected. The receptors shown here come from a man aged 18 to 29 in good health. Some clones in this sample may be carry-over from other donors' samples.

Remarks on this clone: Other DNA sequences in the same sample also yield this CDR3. This CDR3 is CASSLNQGEEKLFF. The CDR3 DNA sequence: TGTGCCAGCAGCTTAAACCAGGGTGAGGAAAAACTGTTTTTT. The chain links TRBV7-9 to TRBJ1-4; TRBD1 might be the D (5 bases). Germline V gene data show CDR1 as SEHNR and CDR2 as FQNEAQ (reference sequence). The V and J ends lost 2 bases and 8 bases respectively, with 12 bases between them. This CDR3 has 14 residues.

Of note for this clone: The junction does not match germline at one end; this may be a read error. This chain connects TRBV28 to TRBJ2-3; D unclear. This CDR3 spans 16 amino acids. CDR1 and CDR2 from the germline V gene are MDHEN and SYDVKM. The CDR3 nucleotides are TGTGCCAGCCGTTTGGGTAGGCGTTTGGGGACAGATACGCAGTATTTT. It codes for CASRLGRRLGTDTQYF.

The CDR3 reads CASSPSRRGQSSYEQYF. CDR3 in DNA: TGTGCCAGCAGCCCCAGCCGCCGGGGGCAGAGCTCCTACGAGCAGTACTTC. The gene calls are TRBV9 and TRBJ2-7; perhaps D is TRBD1 or TRBD2 (6 bases each). The V gene's germline CDR1 is SGDLS and CDR2 YYNGEE. Trimming pared 4 bases from V and 0 bases from J, leaving 20 bases between. This CDR3 has 17 residues.

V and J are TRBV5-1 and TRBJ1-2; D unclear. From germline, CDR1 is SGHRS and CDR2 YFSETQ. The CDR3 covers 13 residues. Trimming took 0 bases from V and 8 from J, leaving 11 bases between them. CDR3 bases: TGCGCCAGCAGCTTGGCAGCCCAGGAAGGCTACACCTTC. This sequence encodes CASSLAAQEGYTF.

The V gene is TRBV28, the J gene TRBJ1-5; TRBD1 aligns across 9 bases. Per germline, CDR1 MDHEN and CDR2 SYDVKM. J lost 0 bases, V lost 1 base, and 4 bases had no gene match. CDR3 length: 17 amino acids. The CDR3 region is CASSLLGQGYSNQPQHF. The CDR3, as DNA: TGTGCCAGCAGTTTATTGGGACAGGGTTATAGCAATCAGCCCCAGCATTTT.

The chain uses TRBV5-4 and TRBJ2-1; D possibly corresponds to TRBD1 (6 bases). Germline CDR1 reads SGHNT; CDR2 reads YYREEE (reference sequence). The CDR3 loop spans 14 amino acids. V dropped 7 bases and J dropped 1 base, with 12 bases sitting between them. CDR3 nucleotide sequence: TGTGCCAGCCGAGCAGGGGTATCCTACAATGAGCAGTTCTTC. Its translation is CASRAGVSYNEQFF. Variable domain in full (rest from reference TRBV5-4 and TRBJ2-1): ETGVTQSPTHLIKTRGQQVTLRCSSQSGHNTVSWYQQALGQGPQFIFQYYREEENGRGNFPPRFSGLQFPNYSSELNVNALELDDSALYLCASRAGVSYNEQFFGPGTRLTVL.

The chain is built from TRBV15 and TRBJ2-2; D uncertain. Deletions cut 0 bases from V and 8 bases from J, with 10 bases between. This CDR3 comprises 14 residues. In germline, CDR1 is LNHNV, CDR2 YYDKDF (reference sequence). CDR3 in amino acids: CATSRDIGLGELFF. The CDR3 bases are TGTGCCACCAGCAGAGATATTGGTTTGGGGGAGCTGTTTTTT.

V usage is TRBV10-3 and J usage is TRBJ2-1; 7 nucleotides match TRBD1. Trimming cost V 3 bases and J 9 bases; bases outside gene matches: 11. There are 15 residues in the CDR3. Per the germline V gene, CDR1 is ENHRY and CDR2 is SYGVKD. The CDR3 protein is CAISDAKKQGSEQFF. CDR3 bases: TGTGCCATCAGTGACGCAAAAAAACAGGGGTCTGAGCAGTTCTTC.

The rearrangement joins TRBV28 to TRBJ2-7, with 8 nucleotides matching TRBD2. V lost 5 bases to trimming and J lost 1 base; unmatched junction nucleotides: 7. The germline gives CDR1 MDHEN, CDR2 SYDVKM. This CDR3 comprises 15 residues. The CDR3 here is CASSTAGAQSYEQYF. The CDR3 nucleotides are TGTGCCAGCAGTACAGCGGGAGCACAGTCCTACGAGCAGTACTTC.